Listed below are T cell receptor beta chains from one sample, sequenced in a study of cytomegalovirus exposure and HLA in healthy donors. The protocol was immunoSEQ multiplex PCR, while the TCRdb copy is restricted to in-frame clones and leaves out a portion. Of more than 140,000 clones listed, over 70% are singletons. Sequences were obtained from PBMCs. These receptors were taken from a young man in good health and CMV-seropositive. The CDR3 runs from the conserved cysteine through the conserved F or W. The D gene is left open where the match is weak. A row's size may be missing; if present it is once, few, many or a size class.

NA,TRBV10-3,NA,TRBJ1-5,CAISESGGNQPQHF,TGTGCCATCAGTGAGTCGGGGGGTAATCAGCCCCAGCATTTT
NA,TRBV18,NA,TRBJ1-2,CASSPSDISWLKTF,TGTGCCAGCTCACCATCCGACATATCCTGGCTAAAGACCTTC
NA,TRBV19,NA,TRBJ2-2,CASTRQALAGELFF,TGTGCCAGTACGAGACAGGCCCTGGCCGGGGAGCTGTTTTTT
NA,TRBV7-9,NA,TRBJ1-1,CASSPQNTEAFF,TGTGCCAGCAGCCCACAGAACACTGAAGCTTTCTTT
NA,TRBV29-1,NA,TRBJ2-3,CSVTATDTQYF,TGCAGCGTGACAGCGACAGATACGCAGTATTTT
NA,TRBV5-1,TRBD1,TRBJ1-3,CASSIRTGLSGNTIYF,TGCGCCAGCAGCATCCGGACAGGCCTCTCTGGAAACACCATATATTTT
NA,TRBV2,NA,TRBJ1-1,CASSPEANTEAFF,TGTGCCAGCAGTCCCGAGGCGAACACTGAAGCTTTCTTT
NA,TRBV7-9,NA,TRBJ1-5,CASSSGMGSNQPQHF,TGTGCCAGCAGCTCGGGGATGGGTAGCAATCAGCCCCAGCATTTT
few,TRBV6-6,NA,TRBJ2-1,CASLEGVNEQFF,TGTGCCAGCCTCGAGGGGGTCAATGAGCAGTTCTTC
NA,TRBV7-2,NA,TRBJ2-2,CASSLGPSTGELFF,TGTGCCAGCAGCTTAGGTCCGAGCACCGGGGAGCTGTTTTTT
NA,TRBV7-8,TRBD2,TRBJ2-7,CASSLRTSGGPNSYEQYF,TGTGCCAGCAGCTTACGGACTAGCGGGGGGCCAAACTCCTACGAGCAGTACTTC
NA,TRBV23-1,NA,TRBJ1-4,CASSPPRGMDEKLFF,TGCGCCAGCAGTCCCCCGCGAGGGATGGACGAAAAACTGTTTTTT
NA,TRBV7-9,NA,TRBJ1-5,CASSAPGNNQPQHF,TGTGCCAGCAGCGCCCCAGGGAACAATCAGCCCCAGCATTTT
NA,TRBV5-1,TRBD2,TRBJ2-1,CASSSGTSGLRYNEQFF,TGCGCCAGCAGCTCCGGGACTAGCGGGCTACGTTACAATGAGCAGTTCTTC
NA,TRBV7-2,TRBD2,TRBJ2-3,CASSVSGGAPTDTQYF,TGTGCCAGCAGCGTAAGCGGGGGGGCCCCCACAGATACGCAGTATTTT
NA,TRBV30,TRBD1,TRBJ1-5,CAWRDTGVWNNQPQHF,TGTGCCTGGAGGGATACAGGGGTTTGGAATAATCAGCCCCAGCATTTT
NA,TRBV28,TRBD1,TRBJ2-7,CASSVDRVNYEQYF,TGTGCCAGCTCCGTGGACAGGGTGAACTACGAGCAGTACTTC
NA,TRBV5-4,NA,TRBJ1-2,CASSRDTNYGYTF,TGTGCCAGCAGCCGGGACACAAACTATGGCTACACCTTC
once,TRBV19,TRBD1,TRBJ1-5,CASSAGDREAQPQHF,TGTGCCAGTAGTGCGGGGGACAGGGAGGCACAGCCCCAGCATTTT
NA,TRBV19,NA,TRBJ1-5,CATGGKSNQPQHF,TGTGCCACGGGGGGGAAGAGCAATCAGCCCCAGCATTTT
NA,TRBV21-1,NA,TRBJ2-4,CASSKIIPLAKNIQYF,TGTGCCAGCAGCAAAATTATTCCCTTAGCCAAAAACATTCAGTACTTC
NA,TRBV2,NA,TRBJ2-3,CASAAGAGTDTQYF,TGTGCCAGCGCCGCTGGAGCCGGCACAGATACGCAGTATTTT
NA,TRBV9,TRBD1,TRBJ2-1,CASSAIGQVPYNEQFF,TGTGCCAGCAGCGCCATCGGACAGGTTCCCTACAATGAGCAGTTCTTC
NA,TRBV2,TRBD2,TRBJ2-1,CASSSGLAGDEQFF,TGTGCCAGCAGCTCGGGACTAGCGGGAGATGAGCAGTTCTTC
once,TRBV28,TRBD1,TRBJ1-5,CASSFWGTAGNQPQHF,TGTGCCAGCAGTTTTTGGGGGACAGCGGGCAATCAGCCCCAGCATTTT